This note documents a single T cell receptor beta chain sequence. Its matching antigen is unknown. The sample comes from a study of cytomegalovirus exposure and HLA in healthy donors. Study outcomes and limitations: As immune exposure information, only CMV serostatus was available.

Primers: 60 Vbeta forward and 13 Jbeta reverse. Method: immunoSEQ multiplex PCR; TCRdb's copy keeps in-frame clones and lacks some. The sample records under 200,000 clones, 60% to 85% being singletons. Germline CDR1 is LNHDA and CDR2 is SQIVND (reference sequence). Trimming removed 3 bases from V and 5 bases from J; junction bases left unmatched: 7. The CDR3 is 15 amino acids. The TCR comes from a man aged 40-55 years in good health and CMV-seronegative. The chain joins TRBV19 to TRBJ2-5, with TRBD2 matching over 9 bases. Source material: PBMCs. The CDR3 nucleotides are TGTGCCAGTAGTATTGGGGCTAGCGGGATGGAGACCCAGTACTTC. Translated, it gives CASSIGASGMETQYF. Looking up the rest from reference TRBV19 and TRBJ2-5 gives the full variable domain: DGGITQSPKYLFRKEGQNVTLSCEQNLNHDAMYWYRQDPGQGLRLIYYSQIVNDFQKGDIAEGYSVSREKKESFPLTVTSAQKNPTAFYLCASSIGASGMETQYFGPGTRLLVL.